The sample holds a few counts of the clone carrying this T cell receptor (beta chain). The target antigen is unknown. The sample is drawn from a study of cytomegalovirus exposure and HLA in healthy donors. Study-level information: In a previous analysis, approximately 110 million unique TCR beta sequences were found from about 179 million T cells.

PCR used 60 Vbeta primers and 13 Jbeta primers. The data were produced by immunoSEQ multiplex PCR, yet TCRdb's version contains in-frame clones alone and is incomplete. The data contain some 110,000 clones, over 12% of them singletons. Regarding the study as a whole: Cytomegalovirus status was reportedly diagnosed by the classifier with high sensitivity and specificity. Indistinguishable V segments such as TRBV6-2 and TRBV6-3 were excluded.

Germline V gene sequence: CDR1 MGHDK, CDR2 SYGVNS. The CDR3 has 17 amino acids. The V gene end was trimmed by 5 bases and the J gene end by 2 bases; junction bases not matched to a gene: 8. Sampled while nominally healthy, donors likely had unrecorded immune exposures. Material for sequencing was PBMCs. This chain connects TRBV25-1 to TRBJ2-6, with 8 nucleotides matching TRBD1. The sequence derives from a female donor in good health and CMV-seronegative. CDR3 in amino acids: CASSFSQQGAGANVLTF. CDR3 nucleotide sequence: TGTGCCAGCAGTTTCTCCCAACAGGGGGCTGGGGCCAACGTCCTGACTTTC.